This T cell receptor (beta chain) was profiled in a study of blood T cell repertoires in COVID-19. Study details: Samples of COVID-19 (acute and convalescent) were obtained from the United States, Italy and Spain. T cells, B-cell-depleted T cells, or PBMCs supplied cDNA or gDNA.

Methods used by the authors: Reference gene primer amplification gave nucleated cell count estimates. Sequencing used immunoSEQ multiplex PCR; TCRdb keeps in-frame clones, though not all of them. V and J calls and clone size are as listed in that table; D and trimming were resolved from the DNA. The profile covers tens of thousands of clones, with about nine tenths appearing a single time and around 4.8% taken by the ten largest. The CDR3 spans 15 residues. Per the germline V gene, CDR1 is MNHEY and CDR2 is SVGAGI. Trimming left V 6 bases short and J 5 bases short, with 17 bases between. Sequencing was done on a sample of peripheral blood. The TCR comes from a human donor in a cohort sampled during active COVID-19. This chain joins TRBV6-5 and TRBJ1-5, with D uncertain. CDR3 sequence: CASSRDSLGYQPQHF. CDR3 bases: TGTGCCAGCAGCCGCGACTCCCTTGGATATCAGCCCCAGCATTTT.